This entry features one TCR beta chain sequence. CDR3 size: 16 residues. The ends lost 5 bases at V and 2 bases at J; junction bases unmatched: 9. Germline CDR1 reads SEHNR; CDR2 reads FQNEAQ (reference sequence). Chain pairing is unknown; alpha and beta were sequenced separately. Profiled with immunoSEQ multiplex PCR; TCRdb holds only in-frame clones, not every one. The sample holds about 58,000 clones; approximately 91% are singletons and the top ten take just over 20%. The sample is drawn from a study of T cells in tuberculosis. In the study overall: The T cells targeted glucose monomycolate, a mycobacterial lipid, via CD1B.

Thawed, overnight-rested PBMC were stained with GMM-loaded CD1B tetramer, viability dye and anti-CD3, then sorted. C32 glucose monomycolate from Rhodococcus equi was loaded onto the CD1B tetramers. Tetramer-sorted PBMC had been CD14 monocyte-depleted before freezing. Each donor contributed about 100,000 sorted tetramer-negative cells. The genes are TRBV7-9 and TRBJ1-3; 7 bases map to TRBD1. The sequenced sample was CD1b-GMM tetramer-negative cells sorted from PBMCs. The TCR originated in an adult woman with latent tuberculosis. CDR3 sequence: CASSPPTGRAGNTIYF. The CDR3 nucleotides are TGTGCCAGCAGCCCCCCGACAGGGAGAGCTGGAAACACCATATATTTT.